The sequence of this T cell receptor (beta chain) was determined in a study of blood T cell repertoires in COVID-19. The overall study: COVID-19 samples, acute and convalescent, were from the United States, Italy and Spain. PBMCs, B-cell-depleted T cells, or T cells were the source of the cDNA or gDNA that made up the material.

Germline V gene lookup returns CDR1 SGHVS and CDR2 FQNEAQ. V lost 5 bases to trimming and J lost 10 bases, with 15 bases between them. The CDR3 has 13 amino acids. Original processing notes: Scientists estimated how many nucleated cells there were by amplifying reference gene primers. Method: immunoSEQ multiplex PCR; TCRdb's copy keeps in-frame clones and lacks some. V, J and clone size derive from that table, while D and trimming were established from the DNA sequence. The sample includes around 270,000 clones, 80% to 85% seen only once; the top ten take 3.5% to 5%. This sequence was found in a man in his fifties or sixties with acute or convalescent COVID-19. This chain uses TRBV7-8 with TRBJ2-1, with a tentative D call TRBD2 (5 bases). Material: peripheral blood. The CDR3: CASSPSGVGEQFF. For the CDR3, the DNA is TGTGCCAGCAGCCCTTCCGGGGTTGGGGAGCAGTTCTTC.